This T cell receptor (beta chain) was recorded in a study of early T cells in non-severe SARS-CoV-2 infection. From the 5' RACE reads, TCRdb called clonotypes with MiXCR, one entry per CDR3 protein. The data show 25,000 to 30,000 distinct CDR3 sequences, about 6% seen once. This clonotype has only a few counts. Germline CDR1 SGDLS, CDR2 YYNGEE. Trimming pared 3 bases from V and 9 bases from J, leaving 10 bases between. This CDR3 has 13 amino acids. The clonotype was recovered from an adult who was a healthcare worker with PCR-confirmed SARS-CoV-2 infection or an uninfected control (not recorded which). The specimen sequenced was whole blood. The chain joins TRBV9 to TRBJ1-6, with D possibly matching TRBD1 (5 bases). The CDR3 bases are TGTGCCAGCAGCGGGGCTGACAGTTCACCCCTCCACTTT. Translation: CASSGADSSPLHF.